Here is one T cell receptor beta chain with its context. This clone appeared a few times. This receptor's antigen is unknown. No much larger clone is present one base from it, and per-base qualities are unavailable. The cohort comprised 670 or so healthy bone marrow donors. All cohort members were sampled while nominally healthy, although unrecorded immune exposures were likely present. The donor was CMV seropositive and was included in the group of 250 to 300 seropositive cohort members. A peripheral blood sample was provided by each donor, and peripheral blood mononuclear cells were used for TCR beta sequencing. Genomic DNA extraction from the blood cell samples was performed with the Qiagen DNeasy Blood Extraction Kit. Library construction relied on the immunoSEQ multiplex PCR assay. For the multiplex PCR, a mixture combining 60 forward primers for TCR Vbeta segments and 13 reverse primers for TCR Jbeta segments was used. Amplification of the CDR3 region of rearranged TCR beta genes was performed with a multiplex PCR assay on genomic DNA. The Illumina HiSeq System was used to sequence the amplified TCR beta libraries as 87-base-pair reads. The study's own analysis went as follows. A later analysis counted tens of millions of unique TCR beta chains across the 600 to 850 repertoires, and roughly 10 million of these chains were shared by at least two donors. To remove PCR and sequencing errors, raw reads were error-corrected and collapsed into unique sequences using a nearest-neighbor algorithm that merged closely related sequences. CDR3 sequences were aligned to IMGT reference sequences to assign V, D and J gene segments. For a sequence to be retained, a match of at least six nucleotides to both a V gene segment and a J gene segment was required. Rearrangements were classified as productive when the CDR3 lacked stop codons and remained in frame with V and J, and all other rearrangements were classified as non-productive. Following IMGT convention, CDR3 was defined as the stretch from the second conserved V-encoded cysteine to the conserved J-encoded phenylalanine. The earlier analysis of 587 of the donors excluded any sequence lacking an unambiguous match to a single V gene segment. In an earlier analysis of 450 to 700 of the donors, V segments were called functional above 56.7% productive rearrangements and were called segregating when the between-donor standard deviation exceeded 5%. A statistical classification framework was built to diagnose cytomegalovirus status from the catalog of TCR beta chain sequences. V and J gene assignment, in a later analysis, came from comparing TCR nucleotide sequences with IMGT/GENE-DB human TR gene sequences. In a later analysis, CDR3 sequences and most-parsimonious VDJ recombination scenarios were assigned using the TCRdist pipeline. In a later analysis, every TCR beta chain was defined by the combination of its CDR3 amino acid sequence and its V-gene family, and reads without a unique V-gene family were dropped. To address suspected cross-contamination and a sequencing artifact, a later analysis removed roughly 580 highly shared, low-generation-probability nucleotide sequences. A later analysis calculated a clonal expansion index for each public chain from normalized within-repertoire ranks of inferred template counts. A later analysis computed generation probabilities with a VDJ recombination model fitted to out-of-frame rearrangements, and checked the results against IGoR. In a later analysis, hypergeometric tests were used to score TCR-TCR, TCR-HLA and TCR-CMV co-occurrence, with a repertoire-size bias correction applied to TCR pairs. To estimate false discovery rates, a later analysis permuted the HLA or CMV assignments 20 times. In a later analysis, co-occurring TCRs were grouped using DBSCAN, with TCRdist sequence similarity added in when clustering inside HLA-allele-positive subsets. Co-occurrence clustering excluded repertoires with fewer than 30,000 or more than 120,000 public chains, plus five with anomalous nucleotide sharing. TCRdb re-hosts the immuneACCESS table, in-frame sequences only. Its copies lack some clones; in the studies checked, an unresolved V gene accounts for under half of them, and the cause for the rest is not known. D and trimming come from the DNA, and the V and J calls and clone size come from that table. This sample gives roughly 150,000 clones in total; 60% to 85% of them show up just once. The ten most abundant clones make up 10% to 15% of the sample.

The sample belongs to a study of cytomegalovirus exposure and HLA in healthy donors (dated by TCRdb to about 2017). General notes on the study: An earlier analysis of about 530 of the donors reported over 250 Gb of sequence data and approximately 120 million unique TCR beta sequences obtained from roughly 170 million T cells. The T cell repertoires of roughly 660 subjects were profiled by immunosequencing and related to cytomegalovirus serostatus. Both class I and class II loci were covered by HLA typing, at four-digit resolution. The study aimed to test whether cataloging public T cell receptors could reveal signatures of past pathogen exposure. Among 398 genotyped donors of the cohort, an average of 235,054 unique TCR beta nucleotide sequences were sequenced per donor, about a sixth of them non-productive. In a later genetic analysis, genome-wide SNP genotypes for about 60% of the 666 donors were used, and that subset was treated as a discovery cohort. Every discovery cohort repertoire had been produced on one sequencing platform. In an earlier analysis of roughly 540 of the donors, high-throughput TCR beta sequencing was used to judge whether each TCR beta V gene segment behaved as functional or pseudogenic. Roughly 300 gigabases of sequencing data and around 80 million unique TCR sequences made up an early release that covered 500 to 650 HLA-typed donors. Alongside the repertoire data, information on donor age, sex, ethnicity and CMV serostatus was compiled. A later analysis re-examined previously published TCR beta repertoires from hundreds of donors and added high-resolution HLA genotyping to investigate patterns of TCR occurrence. Of the 300 to 450 genotyped donors, roughly 76% were placed in the genetic ancestry cluster associated with self-reported Caucasian donors. To predict cytomegalovirus infection status, the study brought together high-throughput TCR immunosequencing, statistical association of individual TCRs with disease status, and machine learning. Along with the approximately 700-subject first cohort, a separate validation cohort of roughly 110 different subjects was used. Typing coverage differed by locus: A, B, C, DRB1 and DQB1 were typed in roughly 620-630 donors, DQA1 in approximately 520, DPA1 in around 610, and DPB1 in approximately 450. In the later analysis, no new phenotypic data were used to find candidate immune exposures; instead, reliance was placed on TCR beta sequences and their occurrence across donors. Roughly five DR-DQ haplotypes were handled as single units for association and clustering, since linkage in the cohort was strong. What the work shows at the level of the full study, not this receptor alone: Most CMV-associated TCR beta chains appeared to be HLA-restricted in a later analysis, and the HLA associations seemed to be driven largely by CMV exposure. Only TCR beta chains were sequenced in this cohort, and the absence of alpha or paired-chain data limited detectable features. V-gene and J-gene trimming of TCR beta chains was associated with a missense DCLRE1C variant in a later genetic analysis, and the association was replicated in an independent cohort. Most TCR sequences were seen in very few donors, while some public TCRs were found in many individuals. In a later analysis, 15,000 to 20,000 TCR beta sequences were associated with specific HLA alleles at a false discovery rate of 0.05. In the study, approximately 160 TCR beta chains were listed as associated with cytomegalovirus. Compared with the approximately 670-donor mean, donors in an Asian-associated ancestry cluster had fewer N-insertions in productive TCRs, according to a later genetic analysis. In a later analysis, the rate of TCR association differed among HLA loci, with DRB1 alleles having the most associated TCRs and HLA-C alleles having the fewest. The earlier analysis of 450 to 700 of the donors excluded roughly 17 rarely observed V segments, including chromosome 9 orphons, because counts were too low. It was suggested by the authors that the approach could potentially be generalized to other disease states and immunological phenotypes. Strong co-occurrence of HLA alleles, especially DR and DQ, made assigning TCR associations to individual alleles difficult. A further reported finding was that TCR beta sequences accurately predicted the HLA-A and HLA-B alleles for most subjects in the first cohort. Roughly uniform sequencing depth across donors was assumed in presence/absence analyses, although this assumption may not hold. In an earlier analysis of 587 of the donors, most TCR beta V segments appeared in productive rearrangements about 87% or about 30% of the time, broadly matching IMGT annotations. In a later analysis, HLA-associated TCR beta chains were found to be more clonally expanded and to have lower generation probabilities than equally common non-associated chains. Several of the top co-occurrence clusters appeared to be linked to parvovirus B19, influenza, CMV and Epstein-Barr virus, according to a later analysis. The classifier was reported to diagnose cytomegalovirus status with high specificity and sensitivity in both the original and validation cohorts. Some IMGT-functional V segments, including TRBV6-2 and TRBV6-3, could not be told apart with the 87-base-pair reads, so those segments were excluded. Because HLA typing was unavailable for some donors at each locus, only the typed subset was used in association tests. Immune exposure information for the cohort was limited to CMV serostatus. Correlated functional status among segregating V segments might reflect linkage disequilibrium, but an unknown experimental factor could not be ruled out. A cluster of highly shared sequence variants was judged likely to be a technical artifact of the sequencing pipeline. Three of the identified cytomegalovirus-associated TCR beta chains were confirmed in vitro to be specific for cytomegalovirus antigens.

The CDR3 measures 13 amino acids from cysteine to phenylalanine. Only CDR3 DNA remains: 39 bases, in frame from the first base. CDR1 and CDR2 (SGHRS, YFSETQ) derive from the germline V gene. V is cut by 3 bases and J by 2 bases, and the space between the germline ends is 9 bases. Sequencing was done on a sample of PBMCs. The chain is encoded by TRBV5-1 joined to TRBJ2-7; matching of 5 bases hints at TRBD2 as the D gene. This receptor was taken from a man aged 35 to 55 in good health and CMV-seropositive. The nucleotide sequence reads TGCGCCAGCAGCTGGGGAGACACCTACGAGCAGTACTTC. This sequence encodes CASSWGDTYEQYF.